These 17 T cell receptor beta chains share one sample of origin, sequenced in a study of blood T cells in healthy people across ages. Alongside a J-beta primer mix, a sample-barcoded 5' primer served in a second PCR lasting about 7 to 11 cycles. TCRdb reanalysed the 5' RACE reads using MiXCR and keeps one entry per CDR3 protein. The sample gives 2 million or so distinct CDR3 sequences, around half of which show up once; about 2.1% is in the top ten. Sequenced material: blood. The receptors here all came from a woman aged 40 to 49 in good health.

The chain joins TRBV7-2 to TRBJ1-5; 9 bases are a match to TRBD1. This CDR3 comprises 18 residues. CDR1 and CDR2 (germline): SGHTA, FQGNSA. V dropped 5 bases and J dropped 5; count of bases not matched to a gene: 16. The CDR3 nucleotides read TGTGCCAGCAGCCCCTACCTCCGGACAGGGGCGAGGGATCAGCCCCAGCATTTT. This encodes CASSPYLRTGARDQPQHF.

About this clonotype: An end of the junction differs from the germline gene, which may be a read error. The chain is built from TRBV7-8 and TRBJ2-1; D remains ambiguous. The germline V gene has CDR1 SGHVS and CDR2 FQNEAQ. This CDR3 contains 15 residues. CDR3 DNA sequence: TGTGCCAGCAGCTTAGACCACGGGCCCTCCAATGAGCGGTTCTTC. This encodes CASSLDHGPSNERFF.

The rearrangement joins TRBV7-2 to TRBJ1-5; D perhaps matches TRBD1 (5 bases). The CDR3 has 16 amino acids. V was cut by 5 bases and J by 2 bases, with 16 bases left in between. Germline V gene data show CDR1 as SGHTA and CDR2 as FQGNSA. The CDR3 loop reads CASSPQSGGRNQPQHF. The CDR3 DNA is TGTGCCAGCAGCCCCCAGTCCGGGGGTCGCAATCAGCCCCAGCATTTT.

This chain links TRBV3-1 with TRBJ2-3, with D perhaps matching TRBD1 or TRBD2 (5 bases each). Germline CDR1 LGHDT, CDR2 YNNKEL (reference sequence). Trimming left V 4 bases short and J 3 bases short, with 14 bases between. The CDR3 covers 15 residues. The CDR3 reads CASSPGGTKTDTQYF. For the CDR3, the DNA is TGTGCCAGCAGCCCTGGGGGTACAAAGACAGATACGCAGTATTTT.

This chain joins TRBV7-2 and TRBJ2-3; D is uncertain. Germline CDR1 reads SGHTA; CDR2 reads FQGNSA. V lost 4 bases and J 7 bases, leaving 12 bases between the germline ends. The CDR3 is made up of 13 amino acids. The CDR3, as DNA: TGTGCCAGCAGCTCGGGCCCTTTCAATACGCAGTATTTT. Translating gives CASSSGPFNTQYF.

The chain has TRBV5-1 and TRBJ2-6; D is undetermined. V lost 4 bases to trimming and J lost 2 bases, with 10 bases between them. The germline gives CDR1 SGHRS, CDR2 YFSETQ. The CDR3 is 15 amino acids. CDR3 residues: CASSPDCPGANVLTF. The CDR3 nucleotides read TGCGCCAGCAGCCCCGACTGTCCTGGGGCCAACGTCCTGACTTTC.

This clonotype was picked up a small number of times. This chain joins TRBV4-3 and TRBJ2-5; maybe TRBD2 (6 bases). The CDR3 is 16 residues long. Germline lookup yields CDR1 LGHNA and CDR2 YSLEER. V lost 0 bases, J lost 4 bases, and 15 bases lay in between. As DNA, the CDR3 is TGCGCCAGCAGCCAAGATTCTGCGGGGAGGAGAGAGACCCAGTACTTC. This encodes CASSQDSAGRRETQYF.

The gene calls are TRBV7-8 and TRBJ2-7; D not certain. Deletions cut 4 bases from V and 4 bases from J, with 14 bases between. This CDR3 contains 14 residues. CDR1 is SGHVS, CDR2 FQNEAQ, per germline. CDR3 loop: CASSSRFGSYEQYF. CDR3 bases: TGTGCCAGCAGCTCCAGGTTCGGGTCGTACGAGCAGTACTTC.

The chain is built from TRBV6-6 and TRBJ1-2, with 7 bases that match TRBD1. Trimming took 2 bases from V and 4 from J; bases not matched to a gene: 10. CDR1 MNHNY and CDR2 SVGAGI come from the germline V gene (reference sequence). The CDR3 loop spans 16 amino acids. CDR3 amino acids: CASSYDRESVGYGYTF. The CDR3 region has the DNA TGTGCCAGCAGTTACGACAGGGAATCTGTTGGCTATGGCTACACCTTC.

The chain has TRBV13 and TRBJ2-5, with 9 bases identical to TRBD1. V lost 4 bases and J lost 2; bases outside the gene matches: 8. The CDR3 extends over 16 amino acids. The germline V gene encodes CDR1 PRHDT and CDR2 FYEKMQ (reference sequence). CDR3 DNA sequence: TGTGCCAGCAGCTCGGTAGGGACAGGGCAACAAGAGACCCAGTACTTC. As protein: CASSSVGTGQQETQYF.

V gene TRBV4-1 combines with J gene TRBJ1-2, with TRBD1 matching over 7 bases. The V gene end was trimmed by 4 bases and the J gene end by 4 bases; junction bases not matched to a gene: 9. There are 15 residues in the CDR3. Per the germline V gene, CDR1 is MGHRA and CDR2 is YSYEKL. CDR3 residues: CASSPGQYDPYGYTF. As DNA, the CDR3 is TGCGCCAGCAGCCCGGGACAGTATGATCCCTATGGCTACACCTTC.

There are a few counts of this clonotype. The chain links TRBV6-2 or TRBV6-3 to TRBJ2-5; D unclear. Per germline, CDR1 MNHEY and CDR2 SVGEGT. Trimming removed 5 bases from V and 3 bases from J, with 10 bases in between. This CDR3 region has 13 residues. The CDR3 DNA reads TGTGCCAGCAGTCCCTTAGTTAAAGAGACCCAGTACTTC. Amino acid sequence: CASSPLVKETQYF.

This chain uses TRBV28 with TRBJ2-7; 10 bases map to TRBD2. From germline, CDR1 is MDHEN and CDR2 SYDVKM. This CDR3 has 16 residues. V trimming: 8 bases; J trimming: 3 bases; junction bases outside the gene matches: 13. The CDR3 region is CASALGGSGGDYEQYF. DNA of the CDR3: TGTGCCAGCGCGCTGGGGGGAAGCGGGGGGGACTACGAGCAGTACTTC.

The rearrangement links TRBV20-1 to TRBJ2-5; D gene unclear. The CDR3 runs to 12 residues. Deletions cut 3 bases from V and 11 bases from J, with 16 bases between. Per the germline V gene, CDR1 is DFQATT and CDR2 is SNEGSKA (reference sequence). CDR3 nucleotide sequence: TGCAGTGCTAGTCGGGTAAGAGATGAGCAGTACTTC. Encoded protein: CSASRVRDEQYF.

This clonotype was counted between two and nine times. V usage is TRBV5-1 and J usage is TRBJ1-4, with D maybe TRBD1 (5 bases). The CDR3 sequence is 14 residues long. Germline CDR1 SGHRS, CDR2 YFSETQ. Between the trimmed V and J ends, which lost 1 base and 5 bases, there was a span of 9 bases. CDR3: CASSLRDGNEKLFF. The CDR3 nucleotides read TGCGCCAGCAGCTTGAGGGACGGCAATGAAAAACTGTTTTTT.

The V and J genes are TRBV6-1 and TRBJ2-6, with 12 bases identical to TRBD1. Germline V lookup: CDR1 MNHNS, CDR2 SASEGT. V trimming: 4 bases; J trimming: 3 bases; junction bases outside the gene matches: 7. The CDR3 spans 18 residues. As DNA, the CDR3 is TGTGCCAGCAGTGCGCCGGGACAGGGGGCAAATGGGGCCAACGTCCTGACTTTC. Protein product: CASSAPGQGANGANVLTF.

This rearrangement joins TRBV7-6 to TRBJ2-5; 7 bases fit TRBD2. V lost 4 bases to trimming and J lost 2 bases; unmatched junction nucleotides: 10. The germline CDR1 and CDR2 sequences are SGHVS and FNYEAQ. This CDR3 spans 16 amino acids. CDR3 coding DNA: TGTGCCAGCAGCTACAGCGGGGAATGGGAGCAAGAGACCCAGTACTTC. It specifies CASSYSGEWEQETQYF. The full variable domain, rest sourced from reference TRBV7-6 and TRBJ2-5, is GAGVSQSPRYKVTKRGQDVALRCDPISGHVSLYWYRQALGQGPEFLTYFNYEAQQDKSGLPNDRFSAERPEGSISTLTIQRTEQRDSAMYRCASSYSGEWEQETQYFGPGTRLLVL.